This T cell receptor (beta chain) stems from a study of blood T cell repertoires in COVID-19. The data were produced by immunoSEQ multiplex PCR, yet TCRdb's version contains in-frame clones alone and is incomplete. The sample includes under 350,000 clones, about 89% of them seen just once. Germline V gene lookup returns CDR1 LGHNT and CDR2 FRNRAP. The CDR3 has 15 amino acids. V gave up 3 bases and J gave up 2 bases, with 11 bases separating them. The sequencing input was peripheral blood. This sequence was found in a man in his forties with acute or convalescent COVID-19. The J gene is TRBJ1-5, the V gene TRBV12-5; D gene ambiguous. Here the CDR3 reads CASGLWLDGNQPQHF. The CDR3 bases are TGTGCTAGTGGTTTATGGCTAGATGGCAATCAGCCCCAGCATTTT. Drawing the rest from reference TRBV12-5 and TRBJ1-5, the complete variable domain is DARVTQTPRHKVTEMGQEVTMRCQPILGHNTVFWYRQTMMQGLELLAYFRNRAPLDDSGMPKDRFSAEMPDATLATLKIQPSEPRDSAVYFCASGLWLDGNQPQHFGDGTRLSIL.